Each of the 13 T cell receptor beta chains below was sequenced from the same sample in a study of T cells in Graves' hyperthyroidism and ophthalmopathy. RNA transcripts served as the template for amplifying TCR beta CDR3 regions. Primed by the HTBI set, a first-round RT-PCR was run on the TCR CDR3. MiXCR was run by TCRdb on the multiplex PCR reads, yielding one entry per CDR3 protein. The table shows roughly 660,000 distinct CDR3 sequences, with roughly 17% occurring only once. Input material: blood. Source of these receptors: a man aged 50 to 60 with Graves' hyperthyroidism.

The chain links TRBV29-1 to TRBJ1-2; D gene uncertain. The CDR3 loop spans 13 amino acids. V lost 0 bases to trimming and J lost 4 bases, with 9 bases between them. The germline V gene has CDR1 SQVTM and CDR2 ANQGSEA. CDR3 sequence reads: CSVEENSVYGYTF. The CDR3 region has the DNA TGCAGCGTTGAAGAAAACAGCGTCTATGGCTACACCTTC.

This chain connects TRBV3-1 to TRBJ1-1, with a tentative D call TRBD1 (6 bases). The germline V gene has CDR1 LGHDT and CDR2 YNNKEL (reference sequence). Deletions cut 2 bases from V and 4 bases from J, with 14 bases between. The CDR3 sequence is 15 residues long. DNA of the CDR3: TGTGCCAGCAGCCAAATGGGACACCAGGCCACTGAAGCTTTCTTT. Protein product: CASSQMGHQATEAFF.

The chain is built from TRBV24-1 and TRBJ2-3; weak D call: TRBD1 (6 bases). CDR3 length equals 15 residues. CDR1 KGHDR and CDR2 SFDVKD come from the germline V gene. Deletions cut 9 bases from V and 2 bases from J, with 17 bases between. The CDR3 DNA follows: TGTGCCACCGCTGGGGACAAAGCGAACACAGATACGCAGTATTTT. Its translation is CATAGDKANTDTQYF.

In its sample, this clonotype was seen many times. This chain links TRBV11-2 with TRBJ1-2; D is undetermined. Per the germline V gene, CDR1 is SGHAT and CDR2 is FQNNGV. V lost 5 bases and J lost 2, with 12 bases in between. The CDR3 covers 14 residues. As DNA, the CDR3 is TGTGCCAGCAGCACCCTGCAGGTGAACTATGGCTACACCTTC. Its translation is CASSTLQVNYGYTF.

In its sample, this clonotype was seen many times. This rearrangement joins TRBV18 to TRBJ2-7, with 14 bases that match TRBD2. The junction had 6 bases not matched to a gene; V was cut back by 3 bases and J by 5 bases. The CDR3 length is 16 residues. Germline V gives CDR1 KGHSH, CDR2 LQKENI. The CDR3: CASSPRLAGGRDEQYF. In nucleotides, the CDR3 is TGTGCCAGCTCACCCCGACTAGCGGGAGGGAGGGACGAGCAGTACTTC.

This clonotype was counted many times. The CDR3 loop is CASSHGGQNLAKNIQYF. CDR3 DNA sequence: TGTGCCAGCAGTCATGGCGGACAGAACCTAGCCAAAAACATTCAGTACTTC. The chain has TRBV28 and TRBJ2-4; TRBD1 might be the D (6 bases). Germline V CDR1 and CDR2: MDHEN, SYDVKM. Trimming shortened V by 5 bases and J by 0 bases, and 17 bases separated the two germline ends. The CDR3 spans 17 residues.

This clonotype was seen more than once but under ten times. The chain employs TRBV5-1 and TRBJ2-3; D unclear. This CDR3 has 16 residues. Trimming stripped 0 bases from V and 1 base from J, with 12 bases between. Germline assignment: CDR1 SGHRS and CDR2 YFSETQ. CDR3 sequence: CASSLDGSTRTDTQYF. The CDR3 bases are TGCGCCAGCAGCTTGGACGGTTCCACCCGCACAGATACGCAGTATTTT.

The V and J genes are TRBV7-3 and TRBJ2-1; TRBD1 is a possible D gene (5 bases). V was shortened by 1 base and J by 7 bases, with 11 bases between the two germline ends. There are 14 residues in the CDR3. Per the germline V gene, CDR1 is SGHTA and CDR2 is FQGTGA. The CDR3 loop reads CASSLKAGKNEQFF. CDR3 in DNA: TGTGCCAGCAGCTTAAAGGCAGGGAAGAATGAGCAGTTCTTC.

The table lists this clonotype with many counts. The CDR3 coding sequence is TGTGCCAGCAGCTTGTTAGTGGCGGGAGGATACAATGAGCAGTTCTTC. Its translation: CASSLLVAGGYNEQFF. The V call is TRBV7-2, the J call TRBJ2-1, with 8 positions matching TRBD2. The CDR3 runs to 16 residues. Losses at the gene ends were 3 bases for V and 4 bases for J; bases not matched to a gene: 8. Germline assignment: CDR1 SGHTA and CDR2 FQGNSA.

A word on this clonotype: With a much larger clone just one base away, this may be a read error. The CDR3, as DNA: TGTACCAGCACCCGGCTTGGAGAGACCCAGTACTTC. This encodes CTSTRLGETQYF. V and J are TRBV6-2 or TRBV6-3 and TRBJ2-5; D not resolved. Germline-derived CDR1 and CDR2 are MNHEY and SVGEGT. This CDR3 has 12 amino acids.

This clonotype was detected once. The junction differs from germline at one of its ends, possibly a read error. The chain carries TRBV6-1 and TRBJ2-2; 8 positions agree with TRBD2. This CDR3 contains 15 residues. The germline V gene has CDR1 MNHNS and CDR2 SASEGT. The CDR3 here is CASSRNSGNNGGLFF. The CDR3 coding sequence is TGTGCCAGCAGCCGCAATAGCGGGAATAACGGGGGGCTGTTTTTT.

This clonotype occurred many times. The chain recombines TRBV27 with TRBJ2-1, with D perhaps TRBD1 (5 bases). The ends were cut back, 3 bases at V and 7 bases at J, with 16 bases in the middle. In germline, CDR1 is MNHEY, CDR2 SMNVEV (reference sequence). The CDR3 extends over 15 amino acids. The CDR3 loop is CASSLGLGPWNEQFF. The CDR3, as DNA: TGTGCCAGCAGTTTGGGGCTAGGCCCATGGAATGAGCAGTTCTTC.

The V call is TRBV27, the J call TRBJ2-7; a weak D match, TRBD1 (6 bases). V lost 4 bases, J lost 6 bases, and 13 bases lay in between. Germline lookup yields CDR1 MNHEY and CDR2 SMNVEV (reference sequence). The CDR3 covers 13 residues. The CDR3 reads CASSSDTGIEQYF. Here the CDR3 DNA reads TGTGCCAGCAGTTCAGATACAGGGATCGAGCAGTACTTC.